The T cell receptor beta chain under discussion was sequenced for a study of CD8 T cells in Susac syndrome. Random hexamers were used to reverse transcribe about 0.45 to 1 ug of RNA. TCRdb re-derived calls from the immunoSEQ multiplex PCR reads in MiXCR, one entry per CDR3 protein. The sample has about 180,000 distinct CDR3 sequences; just under 95% are singletons. Diagnostic criteria for definite or probable disease, in their recently defined form, were met by the patients with Susac syndrome. A note on this clonotype: The target antigen is unknown.

General study points: Only a relatively small number of individuals were included in the TCR sequencing and HLA analysis.

This CDR3 is 17 amino acids long. Germline V lookup: CDR1 SGHDN, CDR2 FVKESK. V was clipped by 1 base and J by 5 bases; unmatched bases: 8. The sequenced sample consisted of CD4+ T cells from PBMCs. The sequence was collected from a human donor with Susac syndrome. The gene calls are TRBV14 and TRBJ2-5; 12 positions agree with TRBD2. The CDR3 bases are TGTGCCAGCAGCCAAGGGCTAGCGGGGGGGCCTTATGAGACCCAGTACTTC. This encodes CASSQGLAGGPYETQYF.